Included here is one T cell receptor (beta chain) sequence, with context. The antigen this receptor binds is unknown. No base qualities exist here, and no much larger clone lies one base off it. The entry originates in a study of radiation and T cells in renal cell carcinoma (dated by TCRdb to about 2020). Concerning the study at large: In total, 50 to 60 samples, comprising 26 tumors and approximately 27 peripheral blood samples, were subjected to TCR beta sequencing. In the 45 to 65 samples combined, some 4,000,000 unique CDR3 nucleotide sequences were found, encoding 2.5 million or so unique CDR3 amino acid sequences. The final blood draw was performed at 4 weeks after radiation, at the same time as nephrectomy. What the authors observed across the whole study: Dynamics of the blood repertoire were not tracked past 4 weeks after treatment. Because no pretreatment tumor biopsies were available, whether clonotypes were present in the tumor at baseline could not be determined. With a single-armed trial design, the study had no way to address how radiation dose or scheduling affects the TCR repertoire. An increase in top tumor clonotypes in blood was observed from baseline to 2 weeks post-radiation, followed by contraction by 4 weeks, which was taken to suggest transient expansion of tumor-resident clones.

The label giving this sample's time point can be read as: blood 4 weeks post-SBRT, at nephrectomy. The label giving this sample's treatment or condition can be read as: 15 Gy SBRT to primary tumor, nephrectomy 4 weeks later. Samples were obtained from a clinical trial, in which 15 Gy stereotactic body radiation therapy was delivered to primary renal cell carcinomas and nephrectomy was performed 4 weeks later. To follow tumor-enriched clonotypes, peripheral blood was collected serially from radiation-treated patients at baseline and again at 2 weeks and 4 weeks after SBRT. Renal cell carcinoma with clear cell pathology was present in all patients. Genomic DNA for TCR sequencing was prepared using the QIAamp DNA Blood Mini Kit (Qiagen). The analyses included only samples that passed all quality control checks. TCR beta libraries were generated from genomic DNA with the immunoSEQ kit, following the manufacturer's recommendations. For library preparation, a first multiplex PCR was performed with proprietary primers, followed by a second PCR in which unique barcodes were added, and bead cleanups were performed after each round. A positive control reaction and a negative control reaction, both provided in the kit, were run with every batch of samples. The final libraries were assessed on an Agilent 4200 TapeStation D1000 ScreenTape, pooled by volume, and quantified by qPCR. Sequencing was performed on an Illumina NextSeq500 with a MidOutput 150-cycle cartridge, and 156 Read1 and 15 Index1 cycles were run with kit custom primers. The pooled library was loaded at 0.8 to 1 pM with a roughly 20% PhiX control spike-in. The authors processed their data as follows. Vendor-processed data were analyzed in R, with a clonotype defined as all T cells sharing the same CDR3 nucleotide sequence. For clone abundance analyses, frequencies were normalized to the 10,000 most abundant clones per sample. Public T cell clones, averaging fewer than five per sample, were removed before analysis. An abundance difference of at least 32-fold between compartments was the criterion for calling clonotypes tumor-enriched or baseline blood-enriched. A beta-binomial differential abundance model was used to identify clonotypes that expanded or contracted between blood time points. Tumor-blood repertoire similarity was measured with the Baroni-Urbani and Buser coefficient, and group comparisons used two-tailed Wilcoxon tests in R. In its TCRdb copy, this immuneACCESS table keeps in-frame sequences only and misses some clones. Where compared with another copy, unresolved V genes explain less than half of these, and the others have no known cause. That table is the source of V, J and clone size, and D and trimming were worked out from the DNA. The sample records under 200,000 clones, about 85% of which are singletons. 11% of the sample comes from the top ten.

The CDR3 has 15 amino acids, counting the end cysteine and phenylalanine. CDR3 DNA only is kept here, 45 bases in frame from base 1. Germline trimming amounts to 0 bases on V and 5 bases on J, with 6 as the count of junction bases outside the gene matches. Reading the germline V gene gives CDR1 ENHRY and CDR2 SYGVKD. The receptor was derived from a woman in her forties or fifties with renal cell carcinoma. The chain couples TRBV10-3 to TRBJ1-1; the central 7 bases match TRBD1. The sample here was blood, taken from a patient whose treatment included radiotherapy and nephrectomy. The DNA is TGTGCCATCAGTGAGTCGGGAGGGGGCTGGACTGAAGCTTTCTTT. Translation gives CAISESGGGWTEAFF.